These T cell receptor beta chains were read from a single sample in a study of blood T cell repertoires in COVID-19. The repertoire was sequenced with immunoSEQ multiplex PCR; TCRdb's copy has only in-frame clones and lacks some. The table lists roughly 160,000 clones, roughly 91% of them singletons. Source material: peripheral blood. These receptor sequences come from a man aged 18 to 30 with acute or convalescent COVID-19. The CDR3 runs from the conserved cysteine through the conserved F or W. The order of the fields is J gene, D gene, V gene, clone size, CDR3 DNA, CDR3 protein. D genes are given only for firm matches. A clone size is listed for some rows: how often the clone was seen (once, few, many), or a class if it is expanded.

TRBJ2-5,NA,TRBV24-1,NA,TGTGCCACCAGCCAAGGGCAGGGGCCGCCGGAGACCCAGTACTTC,CATSQGQGPPETQYF
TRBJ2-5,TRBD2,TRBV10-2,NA,TGCGCCAGCAGTTTAGCGGGGGGCGAGACCCAGTACTTC,CASSLAGGETQYF
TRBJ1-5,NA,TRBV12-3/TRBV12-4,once,TGTGCCAGCAGTTTCGGTAACCAGCCCCAGCATTTT,CASSFGNQPQHF
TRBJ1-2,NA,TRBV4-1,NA,TGCGCCAGCAGCCTCTTTGAGGTGGACAGCAATGGCTACACCTTC,CASSLFEVDSNGYTF
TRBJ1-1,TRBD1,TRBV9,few,TGTGCCAGCAGCGCCCGGACAGGGGAGGGCACTGAAGCTTTCTTT,CASSARTGEGTEAFF
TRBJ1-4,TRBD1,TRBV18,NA,TGTGCCAGCTCACCACCGGTTGGACAGGGTCCCGCAACTAATGAAAAACTGTTTTTT,CASSPPVGQGPATNEKLFF
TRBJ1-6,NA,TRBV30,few,TGTGCCTGGACCCTCGTCCGGGAAAATTCACCCCTCCACTTT,CAWTLVRENSPLHF
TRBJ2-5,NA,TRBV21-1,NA,TGTGCCAGCAGCAAAGATAGGAGTTGGGAGACCCAGTACTTC,CASSKDRSWETQYF
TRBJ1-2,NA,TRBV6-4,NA,TGTGCCAGCAGTCCCAACAGGGATAACTATGGCTACACCTTC,CASSPNRDNYGYTF
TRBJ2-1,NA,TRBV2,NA,TGTGCCAGCAGTGAAGATACAGGGACCTACAATGAGCAGTTCTTC,CASSEDTGTYNEQFF
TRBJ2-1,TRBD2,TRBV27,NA,TGTGCCAGCAGTTGGGACTATTATCGTAATGAGCAGTTCTTC,CASSWDYYRNEQFF
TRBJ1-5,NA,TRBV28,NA,TGTGCCAGCAGTTTGTCAGGTCAGCCCCAGCATTTT,CASSLSGQPQHF
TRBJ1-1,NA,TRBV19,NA,TGTGCCAGTACCGCGGGGGGGTTTATGAACACTGAAGCTTTCTTT,CASTAGGFMNTEAFF
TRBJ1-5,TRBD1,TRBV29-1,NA,TGCAGCGTTGGGCCAGGGGGAAATCAGCCCCAGCATTTT,CSVGPGGNQPQHF
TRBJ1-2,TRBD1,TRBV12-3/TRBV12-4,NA,TGTGCCAGCAGCTTAAGGGGGCTGGATGGCTACACCTTC,CASSLRGLDGYTF
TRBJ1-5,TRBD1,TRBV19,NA,TGTGCCAGTACTAATCAGGGGGCTGGCAATCAGCCCCAGCATTTT,CASTNQGAGNQPQHF
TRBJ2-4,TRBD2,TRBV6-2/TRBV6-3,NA,TGTGCCAGCAGTCCACGTCTGAGCGGGGAGGCGGGAAACATTCAGTACTTC,CASSPRLSGEAGNIQYF